The source of this TCR beta chain is a study of blood T cell repertoires in COVID-19. Study background: PBMCs, B-cell-depleted T cells, or T cells provided the cDNA or gDNA that made up the material.

Study processing details: From reference gene primer amplification, estimates of nucleated cell counts were derived. Method: immunoSEQ multiplex PCR; TCRdb's copy keeps in-frame clones and lacks some. That table supplies the V and J calls and clone size; D and trimming were determined from the DNA. The table has under 120,000 clones, 69% seen once. The V gene's germline CDR1 is KGHDR and CDR2 SFDVKD. V lost 9 bases, J lost 3 bases, and 2 bases stayed unmatched. The CDR3 runs to 14 residues. The source is a man aged 80 or over with acute or convalescent COVID-19. The J gene is TRBJ2-1, the V gene TRBV24-1; 12 positions match TRBD2. Sequencing was performed on peripheral blood. Here the CDR3 reads CATSTSGSYNEQFF. DNA for the CDR3: TGTGCCACCTCGACTAGCGGGAGCTACAATGAGCAGTTCTTC.